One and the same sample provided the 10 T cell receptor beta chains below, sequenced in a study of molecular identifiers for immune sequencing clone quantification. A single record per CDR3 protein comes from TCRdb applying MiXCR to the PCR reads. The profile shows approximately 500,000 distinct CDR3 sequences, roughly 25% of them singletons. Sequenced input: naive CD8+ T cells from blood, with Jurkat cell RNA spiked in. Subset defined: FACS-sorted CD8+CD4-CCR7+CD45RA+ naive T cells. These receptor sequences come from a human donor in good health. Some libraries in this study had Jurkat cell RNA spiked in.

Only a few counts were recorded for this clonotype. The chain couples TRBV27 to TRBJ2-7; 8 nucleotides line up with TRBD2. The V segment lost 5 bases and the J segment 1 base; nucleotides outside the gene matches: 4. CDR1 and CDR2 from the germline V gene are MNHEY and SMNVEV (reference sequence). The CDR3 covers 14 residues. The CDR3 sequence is CASSTLAGSYEQYF. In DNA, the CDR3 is TGTGCCAGCAGTACTTTAGCGGGATCCTACGAGCAGTACTTC.

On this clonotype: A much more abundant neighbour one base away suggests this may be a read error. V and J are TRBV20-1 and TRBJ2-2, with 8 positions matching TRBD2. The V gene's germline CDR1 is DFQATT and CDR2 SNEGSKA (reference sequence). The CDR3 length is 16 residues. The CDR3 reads CNARNKREIYTGELFF. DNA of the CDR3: TGCAATGCCAGAAATAAGCGGGAGATATACACCGGGGAGCTGTTTTTT.

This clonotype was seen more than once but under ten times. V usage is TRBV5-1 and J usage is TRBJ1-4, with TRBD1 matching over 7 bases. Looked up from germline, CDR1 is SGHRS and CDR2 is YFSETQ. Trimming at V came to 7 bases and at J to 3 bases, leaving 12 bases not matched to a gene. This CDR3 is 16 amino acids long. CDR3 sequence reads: CASAEERDSANEKLFF. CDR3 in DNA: TGCGCCAGCGCAGAAGAAAGGGACAGTGCTAATGAAAAACTGTTTTTT. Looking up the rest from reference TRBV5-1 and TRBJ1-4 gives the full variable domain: KAGVTQTPRYLIKTRGQQVTLSCSPISGHRSVSWYQQTPGQGLQFLFEYFSETQRNKGNFPGRFSGRQFSNSRSEMNVSTLELGDSALYLCASAEERDSANEKLFFGSGTQLSVL.

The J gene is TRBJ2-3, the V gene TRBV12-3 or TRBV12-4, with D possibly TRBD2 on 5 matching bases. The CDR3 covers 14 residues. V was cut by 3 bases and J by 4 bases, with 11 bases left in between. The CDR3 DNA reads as TGTGCCAGCAGTTTGGTCCCCGGGGCAGATACGCAGTATTTT. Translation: CASSLVPGADTQYF.

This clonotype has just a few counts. CDR3 amino acids: CASSSGNIHTEAFF. The CDR3 region has the DNA TGTGCCAGCAGCTCGGGGAATATTCACACTGAAGCTTTCTTT. The J gene is TRBJ1-1, the V gene TRBV5-6, with D uncertain. Germline lookup yields CDR1 SGHDT and CDR2 YYEEEE. The CDR3 runs to 14 residues. V lost 3 bases and J 3 bases, leaving 12 bases between the germline ends.

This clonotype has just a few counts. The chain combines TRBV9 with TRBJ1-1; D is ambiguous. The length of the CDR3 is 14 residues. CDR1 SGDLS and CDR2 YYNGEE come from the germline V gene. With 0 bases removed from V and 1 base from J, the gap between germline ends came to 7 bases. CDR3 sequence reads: CASSVGGPNTEAFF. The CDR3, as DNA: TGTGCCAGCAGCGTAGGTGGACCGAACACTGAAGCTTTCTTT.

In DNA, the CDR3 is TGTGCCAGCAGTAACGGACAGGGGGCTGGCACTGAAGCTTTCTTT. Its translation: CASSNGQGAGTEAFF. The rearrangement joins TRBV12-3 or TRBV12-4 to TRBJ1-1; 11 positions agree with TRBD1. J was trimmed by 4 bases and V by 5 bases; bases with no gene match: 6. The length of the CDR3 is 15 residues.

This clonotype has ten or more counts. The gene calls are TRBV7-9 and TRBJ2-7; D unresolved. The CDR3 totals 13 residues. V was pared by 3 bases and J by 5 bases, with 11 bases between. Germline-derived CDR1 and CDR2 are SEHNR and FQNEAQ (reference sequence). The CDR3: CASSLAVRNEQYF. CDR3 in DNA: TGTGCCAGCAGCTTGGCTGTACGGAACGAGCAGTACTTC.

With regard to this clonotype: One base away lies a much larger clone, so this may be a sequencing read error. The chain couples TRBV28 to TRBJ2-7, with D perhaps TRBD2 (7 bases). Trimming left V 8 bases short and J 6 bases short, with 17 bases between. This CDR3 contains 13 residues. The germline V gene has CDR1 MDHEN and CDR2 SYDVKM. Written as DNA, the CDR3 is TGTGCCAGCGGCCCGGAAGGGGGGGGCGAGCAGTACTTC. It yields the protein CASGPEGGGEQYF.

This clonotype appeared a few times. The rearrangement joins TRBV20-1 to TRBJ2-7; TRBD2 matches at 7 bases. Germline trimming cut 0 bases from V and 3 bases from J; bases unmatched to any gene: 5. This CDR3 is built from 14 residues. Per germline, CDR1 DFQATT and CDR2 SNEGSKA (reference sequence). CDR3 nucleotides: TGCAGTGCTAGAGACTGGCGGGGGAGCTACGAGCAGTACTTC. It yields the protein CSARDWRGSYEQYF.